A single sample gave rise to the 8 T cell receptor beta chains below, sequenced in a study of brain metastases from non-small cell lung cancer. Sequencing used immunoSEQ multiplex PCR; TCRdb keeps in-frame clones, though not all of them. The sample consists of about 1,800 clones, 84% of them appearing once. Sequenced sample: primary lung tumor tissue. Receptors originate from a donor aged 40 or older with non-small cell lung cancer.

The chain employs TRBV5-1 and TRBJ1-2; tentatively, D is TRBD1 (6 bases). The germline V and J ends were trimmed by 2 bases and 2 bases, with 7 bases remaining between them. This CDR3 is built from 13 residues. In germline, CDR1 is SGHRS, CDR2 YFSETQ. CDR3 loop: CASSFTGNYGYTF. CDR3 DNA: TGCGCCAGCAGCTTCACAGGGAACTATGGCTACACCTTC.

V usage is TRBV25-1 and J usage is TRBJ2-1, with 9 bases that match TRBD2. Germline V CDR1 and CDR2: MGHDK, SYGVNS. Trimming removed 6 bases from V and 6 bases from J; junction bases left unmatched: 6. The CDR3 is 14 residues long. The CDR3 region is CASRTSGRSNEQFF. CDR3 coding DNA: TGTGCCAGCAGGACTAGCGGTCGTTCCAATGAGCAGTTCTTC.

This chain connects TRBV30 to TRBJ1-1, with D unresolved. This CDR3 comprises 12 residues. V was shortened by 5 bases and J by 2 bases, with 9 bases between the two germline ends. Per germline, CDR1 GTSNPN and CDR2 SVGIG (reference sequence). The CDR3 loop is CAWLGLNTEAFF. As DNA, the CDR3 is TGTGCCTGGTTAGGACTTAACACTGAAGCTTTCTTT.

As for this clone: A read error may account for a junction end that differs from germline. J is TRBJ2-3 and V is TRBV7-2; D gene uncertain. Germline assignment: CDR1 SGHTA and CDR2 FQGNSA. The CDR3 totals 13 residues. The CDR3 nucleotides are TGTGTCAGCAGCTTAAATCCCGGGGATACGCAGTATTTT. Translating it yields CVSSLNPGDTQYF.

The table lists this clone with a count of one. Its ends do not fully match the called genes, so a read error is possible. The identical CDR3 is also encoded by other nucleotide sequences in the sample. V is TRBV19 and J is TRBJ1-2; 10 bases line up with TRBD1. CDR3 size: 18 residues. Germline V gives CDR1 LNHDA, CDR2 SQIVND (reference sequence). CDR3 protein: CASTPTGTGVSMSYGYTF. The CDR3 nucleotides read TGTGCCAGTACCCCGACGGGGACAGGGGTTAGCATGAGCTATGGCTATACCTTC.

Remarks on this clone: Germline and junction disagree at one end, which may indicate a read error. The V and J genes are TRBV28 and TRBJ1-2, with a possible D match to TRBD1 (6 bases). The CDR3 runs 14 residues. Germline-derived CDR1 and CDR2 are MDHEN and SYDVKM. This CDR3 reads CASSFEDSLYGYTF. The CDR3 nucleotides are TGTGCCAGTAGTTTCGAGGACAGCTTATATGGCTACACCTTC.

The V call is TRBV7-9, the J call TRBJ1-6, with D possibly TRBD1 on 5 matching bases. CDR3 length equals 14 residues. Germline V gene lookup returns CDR1 SEHNR and CDR2 FQNEAQ (reference sequence). This CDR3 reads CASEGETGISPLHF. The CDR3 DNA reads TGTGCTAGCGAAGGGGAGACGGGGATTTCACCCCTCCACTTT.

Worth noting for this clone: The germline gene is not matched at one end of the junction; a read error may be the cause. The CDR3 DNA follows: TGTGCCAACAGCGTACGGGGTAACAATCAGCCCCAGCATTTT. This translates into CANSVRGNNQPQHF. The chain links TRBV9 to TRBJ1-5; D remains ambiguous. CDR3 length: 14 amino acids. Per germline, CDR1 SGDLS and CDR2 YYNGEE. Full variable domain (remainder filled in from reference TRBV9 and TRBJ1-5): DSGVTQTPKHLITATGQRVTLRCSPRSGDLSVYWYQQSLDQGLQFLIQYYNGEERAKGNILERFSAQQFPDLHSELNLSSLELGDSALYFCANSVRGNNQPQHFGDGTRLSIL.